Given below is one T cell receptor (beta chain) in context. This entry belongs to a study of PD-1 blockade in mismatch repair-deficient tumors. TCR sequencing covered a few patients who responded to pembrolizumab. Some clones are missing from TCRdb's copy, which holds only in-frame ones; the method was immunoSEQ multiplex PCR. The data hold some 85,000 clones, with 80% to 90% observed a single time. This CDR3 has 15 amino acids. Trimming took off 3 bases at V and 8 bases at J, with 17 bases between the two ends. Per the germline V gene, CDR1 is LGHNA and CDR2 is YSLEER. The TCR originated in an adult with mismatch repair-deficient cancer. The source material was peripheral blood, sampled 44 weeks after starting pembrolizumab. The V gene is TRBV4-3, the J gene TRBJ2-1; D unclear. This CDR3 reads CASSHRGPGSDEQFF. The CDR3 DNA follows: TGCGCCAGCAGCCACAGAGGCCCAGGCAGTGATGAGCAGTTCTTC.